The 21 T cell receptor beta chains in this list originate from one sample, sequenced in a study of regulatory T cells in long-lasting Graves disease. Arm-PCR with iRepertoire HTBI primers amplified the CDR3 regions for these TCR beta libraries. MiXCR, applied by TCRdb to the multiplex PCR reads, yields one record per CDR3 protein. The sample has 350,000 to 450,000 distinct CDR3 sequences, 14% to 15% seen once. The time point is: newly diagnosed GD, antithyroid drugs for less than 3 months. The TCR library was made from RNA extracted from PBMCs. The same data also contributed to another study, on T cells in Graves' hyperthyroidism and ophthalmopathy.

This specimen consisted of peripheral blood mononuclear cells (PBMCs), obtained at new diagnosis, from a patient treated with antithyroid drugs. Receptor source: a woman aged 25 to 45 with Graves disease.

This clonotype occurred many times. The J gene is TRBJ2-7, the V gene TRBV28, with 9 bases matching TRBD2. This CDR3 spans 14 amino acids. V shed 5 bases, J shed 0 bases, and the junction held 2 bases outside the gene matches. Germline loops: CDR1 MDHEN, CDR2 SYDVKM. CDR3 nucleotide sequence: TGTGCCAGCAGTCTAGCGGGAAACTCCTACGAGCAGTACTTC. The encoded protein is CASSLAGNSYEQYF.

This clonotype was seen only a few times. The V and J genes are TRBV6-9 and TRBJ2-1; D not resolved. The ends were cut back, 3 bases at V and 0 bases at J, with 12 bases in the middle. The CDR3 has 16 residues. The V gene's germline CDR1 is MNHGY and CDR2 SVAAGI. Here the CDR3 reads CASSYGPVSSYNEQFF. CDR3 nucleotide sequence: TGTGCCAGCAGTTACGGCCCAGTGAGCTCCTACAATGAGCAGTTCTTC.

This clonotype was recorded many times. The V call is TRBV3-1, the J call TRBJ1-6, with D perhaps TRBD1 (5 bases). Trimming removed 3 bases at V and 6 bases at J, with 9 bases between. The CDR3 totals 14 residues. Germline CDR1 and CDR2: LGHDT and YNNKEL (reference sequence). As DNA, the CDR3 is TGTGCCAGCAGCCAGGGGGTCTCTAATTCACCCCTCCACTTT. Its translation: CASSQGVSNSPLHF.

The V gene is TRBV6-2 or TRBV6-3, the J gene TRBJ2-1; maybe TRBD2 (5 bases). This CDR3 spans 17 amino acids. Germline lookup yields CDR1 MNHEY and CDR2 SVGEGT. Trimming removed 4 bases from V and 2 bases from J, with 18 bases in between. The CDR3 DNA reads as TGTGCCAGCAGTTTAATAGCGCCCACATCCCCCTACAATGAGCAGTTCTTC. Translation gives CASSLIAPTSPYNEQFF.

This clonotype appeared many times. This sequence joins TRBV3-1 and TRBJ1-1; TRBD1 might be the D (5 bases). The V end was cut by 1 base, the J end by 6 bases, with 12 bases between. The CDR3 has 14 amino acids. Germline assignment: CDR1 LGHDT and CDR2 YNNKEL (reference sequence). For the CDR3, the DNA is TGTGCCAGCAGCCAAGGACCCTTGGGGGCTGAAGCTTTCTTT. This sequence encodes CASSQGPLGAEAFF.

The V and J genes are TRBV2 and TRBJ2-2; 10 bases align to TRBD2. V lost 4 bases, J lost 2 bases, and 7 bases stayed unmatched. The V gene's germline CDR1 is SNHLY and CDR2 FYNNEI. The CDR3 is 17 amino acids. Here the CDR3 DNA reads TGTGCCAGCAGTGCCCTGGGACTAGCGTTAAACACCGGGGAGCTGTTTTTT. This codes for CASSALGLALNTGELFF.

This clonotype occurred many times. This chain connects TRBV12-3 or TRBV12-4 to TRBJ2-2; possibly TRBD2 for D (5 bases). The CDR3 covers 13 residues. Trimming cost V 7 bases and J 6 bases, with 12 bases left between them. CDR3 coding DNA: TGTGCCAGCAACCACGGGGTCCCCGGGGAGCTGTTTTTT. It encodes CASNHGVPGELFF.

This clonotype has a count of ten or more. The chain has TRBV7-8 and TRBJ1-5; 7 bases align to TRBD1. The CDR3 contains 15 residues. J was trimmed by 6 bases and V by 0 bases; bases with no gene match: 5. Germline loops: CDR1 SGHVS, CDR2 FQNEAQ. The CDR3 DNA reads as TGTGCCAGCAGCTTAGCTACAGGGGCCTCTCAGCCCCAGCATTTT. Amino acid sequence: CASSLATGASQPQHF.

The sample holds many counts of this clonotype. The chain couples TRBV6-4 to TRBJ2-2, with TRBD2 matching 8 bases. This CDR3 has 14 residues. Germline assignment: CDR1 MRHNA and CDR2 SNTAGT. With V trimmed by 4 bases and J by 3 bases, 1 base remained unmatched. The CDR3 reads CASSAGGDTGELFF. The DNA of the CDR3 is TGTGCCAGCAGTGCGGGAGGGGACACCGGGGAGCTGTTTTTT.

This clonotype was seen more than once but under ten times. V gene TRBV19 combines with J gene TRBJ1-5, with D perhaps TRBD1 (5 bases). Trimming pared 3 bases from V and 4 bases from J, leaving 10 bases between. This CDR3 comprises 14 residues. CDR1 and CDR2 from the germline V gene are LNHDA and SQIVND (reference sequence). CDR3 in DNA: TGTGCCAGTAGTATTTTCCGGGGGAATCAGCCCCAGCATTTT. Protein: CASSIFRGNQPQHF.

This clonotype was picked up a small number of times. The gene calls are TRBV20-1 and TRBJ2-3, with 9 bases identical to TRBD2. Germline assignment: CDR1 DFQATT and CDR2 SNEGSKA (reference sequence). The V and J ends lost 4 bases and 3 bases, in that order; junction bases with no gene match: 5. The CDR3 runs to 14 residues. The CDR3 sequence: CSANEREVTDTQYF. CDR3 nucleotide sequence: TGCAGTGCTAACGAGCGGGAGGTTACAGATACGCAGTATTTT.

This clonotype was counted many times. This rearrangement joins TRBV6-1 to TRBJ2-1; D remains ambiguous. Germline V CDR1 and CDR2: MNHNS, SASEGT. The CDR3 is 12 residues long. Trimming pared 8 bases from V and 0 bases from J, leaving 5 bases between. The CDR3 here is CASRVSYNEQFF. Here the CDR3 DNA reads TGTGCCAGCCGGGTCTCCTACAATGAGCAGTTCTTC.

The chain carries TRBV24-1 and TRBJ2-3; TRBD2 matches 13 bases. V dropped 3 bases and J dropped 0; count of bases not matched to a gene: 8. The V gene's germline CDR1 is KGHDR and CDR2 SFDVKD. There are 19 residues in the CDR3. The DNA of the CDR3 is TGTGCCACCAGTGATCCAACTGGGACTAGCGGGGCTAGCACAGATACGCAGTATTTT. It codes for CATSDPTGTSGASTDTQYF.

V and J are TRBV20-1 and TRBJ1-1, with D possibly being TRBD1 (5 bases). V lost 8 bases, J lost 11 bases, and 18 bases lay in between. The germline gives CDR1 DFQATT, CDR2 SNEGSKA (reference sequence). This CDR3 has 11 residues. In nucleotides, the CDR3 is TGCAGTACTACTTGGGGAGGGGAGGCTTTCTTT. Its translation: CSTTWGGEAFF.

In this sample, this clonotype turned up many times. This CDR3 is CASSSSTGERTQYF. The CDR3 DNA reads TGTGCCAGCAGCTCCTCCACCGGGGAGAGGACGCAGTATTTT. The V call is TRBV11-2, the J call TRBJ2-3, with D possibly TRBD2 on 5 matching bases. V was pared by 4 bases and J by 9 bases, with 17 bases between. CDR3 length: 14 residues. Germline CDR1 SGHAT, CDR2 FQNNGV.

This sequence joins TRBV19 and TRBJ2-1, with TRBD2 matching over 12 bases. Unmatched junction bases numbered 3, after V lost 0 bases and J lost 6 bases. The CDR3 has 16 amino acids. Germline V CDR1 and CDR2: LNHDA, SQIVND (reference sequence). In DNA form, the CDR3 reads TGTGCCAGTAGTATAGACCTAGCGGGAGGGAGCAATGAGCAGTTCTTC. Encoded protein: CASSIDLAGGSNEQFF. Full variable domain (remainder filled in from reference TRBV19 and TRBJ2-1): DGGITQSPKYLFRKEGQNVTLSCEQNLNHDAMYWYRQDPGQGLRLIYYSQIVNDFQKGDIAEGYSVSREKKESFPLTVTSAQKNPTAFYLCASSIDLAGGSNEQFFGPGTRLTVL.

The genes are TRBV6-5 and TRBJ2-2, with 10 nucleotides matching TRBD2. Germline-derived CDR1 and CDR2 are MNHEY and SVGAGI. The trim removed 4 bases at V and 8 bases at J, leaving 10 bases unmatched. The CDR3 contains 16 residues. The CDR3 sequence: CASSWTLAGERGELFF. DNA of the CDR3: TGTGCCAGCAGTTGGACTCTAGCGGGGGAGCGTGGGGAGCTGTTTTTT.

The V call is TRBV10-3, the J call TRBJ1-6; 7 bases map to TRBD1. The CDR3 runs 14 residues. The J segment lost 7 bases and the V segment lost 5 bases, leaving 5 bases of the junction unmatched. Germline V gene data show CDR1 as ENHRY and CDR2 as SYGVKD. For the CDR3, the DNA is TGTGCCATCAGTACCGGGACAGCAAATTCACCCCTCCACTTT. This encodes CAISTGTANSPLHF.

At least ten counts were recorded for this clonotype. This chain connects TRBV2 to TRBJ2-7; D gene unclear. This CDR3 spans 13 amino acids. Trimming shortened V by 10 bases and J by 3 bases, and 16 bases separated the two germline ends. The germline gives CDR1 SNHLY, CDR2 FYNNEI. Here the CDR3 DNA reads TGTGCCATGCTGCCCCAGGAAGGCTACGAGCAGTACTTC. Translated: CAMLPQEGYEQYF.

In its sample, this clonotype was seen a few times. J is TRBJ2-1 and V is TRBV7-3; 10 bases match TRBD2. Unmatched junction bases numbered 7, after V lost 1 base and J lost 7 bases. From germline, CDR1 is SGHTA and CDR2 FQGTGA. The CDR3 consists of 16 residues. Here the CDR3 DNA reads TGTGCCAGCAGCTTAAAGGGAGCGGGAGGGCGAAATGAGCAGTTCTTC. Encoded protein: CASSLKGAGGRNEQFF.

Many counts were recorded for this clonotype. The V gene is TRBV3-1, the J gene TRBJ2-7; tentative D call: TRBD1 (6 bases). The V and J ends lost 0 bases and 3 bases respectively, with 6 bases between them. The CDR3 runs 13 residues. Germline V gene data show CDR1 as LGHDT and CDR2 as YNNKEL (reference sequence). CDR3 bases: TGTGCCAGCAGCCAAGAACAGGGCTACGAGCAGTACTTC. This gives the protein CASSQEQGYEQYF.